The rows below give T cell receptor beta chains drawn from one sample of a study of glioma-infiltrating T cells. TCRdb analysed the multiplex PCR reads with MiXCR anew, one entry per CDR3 protein. The profile shows about 5,800 distinct CDR3 sequences, over 25% of them singletons. The sequencing sample was made of glioma tissue, nonneoplastic brain tissue, or PBMCs (not recorded which). Every receptor here comes from a human donor with low-grade glioma or glioblastoma, undergoing nonglioma brain surgery, or in good health (not recorded which). Both conserved end residues are part of each CDR3. D genes are given only for firm matches. Clone size is given for some rows only: seen once, a few or many times, or a class if the clone is expanded.

D: .; size: .; J: TRBJ1-2; V: TRBV7-2; DNA: TGTGCCAGCAGCCTAATTTACGGCCCGGGACACTATGGCTACACCTTC; CDR3: CASSLIYGPGHYGYTF
D: TRBD1; size: few; J: TRBJ1-5; V: TRBV29-1; DNA: TGCAGCGTGTGGGACAGCGAGAGAAATCAGCCCCAGCATTTT; CDR3: CSVWDSERNQPQHF
D: .; size: .; J: TRBJ1-2; V: TRBV7-2; DNA: TGTGCCAGCAGCGGAATTTACGGCCCGGGAAACTATGTCCACACCTTC; CDR3: CASSGIYGPGNYVHTF
D: .; size: medium-sized; J: TRBJ1-1; V: TRBV20-1; DNA: TGCAGTGGTCCGACAGGTTTGAACACTGAAGCTTTCTTT; CDR3: CSGPTGLNTEAFF
D: .; size: .; J: TRBJ2-3; V: TRBV6-5; DNA: TGTGCCAGCAGTTACCGGACAGATACGCAGTATTTT; CDR3: CASSYRTDTQYF
D: TRBD2; size: medium-sized; J: TRBJ2-3; V: TRBV15; DNA: TGTGCCACCAGCAGACCGACTAGCGGTGAGGATACGCAGTATTTT; CDR3: CATSRPTSGEDTQYF
D: TRBD2; size: few; J: TRBJ2-1; V: TRBV7-2; DNA: TGTGCCAGCAGCCGACTAGCGGGAGTTAACAATGAGCAGTTCTTC; CDR3: CASSRLAGVNNEQFF
D: .; size: medium-sized; J: TRBJ2-3; V: TRBV6-5; DNA: TGTGCCAGCAGTTACAGAAACTTTGGCGCAGATACGCAGTATTTT; CDR3: CASSYRNFGADTQYF
D: TRBD1; size: large; J: TRBJ1-1; V: TRBV15; DNA: TGTGCCACCAGCCGGGACAGGGGTGAAGCTTTCTTT; CDR3: CATSRDRGEAFF
D: TRBD1; size: many; J: TRBJ2-5; V: TRBV7-2; DNA: TGTGCCAGCAGCCACGGACAGGGAAGGAGGTCGGAGACCCAGTACTTC; CDR3: CASSHGQGRRSETQYF
D: .; size: medium-sized; J: TRBJ2-1; V: TRBV20-1; DNA: TGCAGTGCTAGAGATCCCCCTAATGAGCAGTTCTTC; CDR3: CSARDPPNEQFF
D: TRBD2; size: many; J: TRBJ2-3; V: TRBV9; DNA: TGTGCCAGCAGCGTAAACCCGGGACTAGCGGGAGGAACAGATACGCAGTATTTT; CDR3: CASSVNPGLAGGTDTQYF
D: TRBD1; size: many; J: TRBJ1-2; V: TRBV29-1; DNA: TGCAGCGCCGTGGACAGGGCCGGGGGCTACACCTTC; CDR3: CSAVDRAGGYTF
D: TRBD1; size: many; J: TRBJ2-7; V: TRBV5-4; DNA: TGTGCCAGCAGTCGTGACAGGGGGCACAACGAGCAGTACTTC; CDR3: CASSRDRGHNEQYF
D: TRBD1; size: many; J: TRBJ2-7; V: TRBV7-9; DNA: TGTGCCAGCAGCCCCCGGGACAGGACCTACGAGCAGTACTTC; CDR3: CASSPRDRTYEQYF
D: .; size: many; J: TRBJ2-2; V: TRBV11-2; DNA: TGTGCCAGCAGTAGGGGGCCGGGGGCGCCGACCGGGGAGCTGTTTTTT; CDR3: CASSRGPGAPTGELFF
D: .; size: once; J: TRBJ2-5; V: TRBV5-1; DNA: TGCGCCAGCAGCATATGGACAGAGCAAGAGACCCAGTACTTC; CDR3: CASSIWTEQETQYF
D: .; size: .; J: TRBJ2-7; V: TRBV6-2/TRBV6-3; DNA: TGTGCCAGTACGTCCTCGTACGCCCGGTACTTC; CDR3: CASTSSYARYF
D: .; size: .; J: TRBJ1-5; V: TRBV18; DNA: TGTGCCAGCGCAGGGAGGTTTCCCCAGCCCCAGCATTTT; CDR3: CASAGRFPQPQHF
D: TRBD1; size: few; J: TRBJ2-3; V: TRBV29-1; DNA: TGCAGCGTTGATTGGCCAGGGGGCGCAGATACGCAGTATTTT; CDR3: CSVDWPGGADTQYF
D: TRBD2; size: many; J: TRBJ2-1; V: TRBV10-3; DNA: TGTGCCATCAAAACCGCGGGAGGGCCTTTCTACAATGAGCAGTTCTTC; CDR3: CAIKTAGGPFYNEQFF
D: .; size: .; J: TRBJ2-1; V: TRBV6-2/TRBV6-3; DNA: TGTGCCAGCAGTTACTCGATAGTAGGAGCGAATGAGCAGTTCTTC; CDR3: CASSYSIVGANEQFF
D: .; size: large; J: TRBJ1-1; V: TRBV27; DNA: TGTGCCAGCAGTTTATCGTGGAACACTGAAGCTTTCTTT; CDR3: CASSLSWNTEAFF
D: TRBD2; size: .; J: TRBJ2-1; V: TRBV27; DNA: TGTTCCAGCATTTCCAGCGGGACGGAAAATGAGCAGTTCTTC; CDR3: CSSISSGTENEQFF
D: TRBD2; size: once; J: TRBJ2-7; V: TRBV7-2; DNA: TGTGCCAGCAGCCGACTAGCGGGAGAGGGCTACGAGCAGTACTTC; CDR3: CASSRLAGEGYEQYF
D: .; size: many; J: TRBJ2-3; V: TRBV7-9; DNA: TGTGCCAGCAGCTTAAGTAGTACTGCGAGCCACACAGATACGCAGTATTTT; CDR3: CASSLSSTASHTDTQYF
D: .; size: few; J: TRBJ1-1; V: TRBV27; DNA: TGTGCCAGCAGTTTATCATCTCCGAACACTGAAGCTTTCTTT; CDR3: CASSLSSPNTEAFF
D: TRBD2; size: .; J: TRBJ2-3; V: TRBV27; DNA: TGTGCCAGCAGTTCCCGGGGACTAGCGTTAGCGGTAGATACGCAGTATTTT; CDR3: CASSSRGLALAVDTQYF
D: .; size: medium-sized; J: TRBJ1-1; V: TRBV20-1; DNA: TGCAGTGCTAGCCTAGGGGGCACTGAAGCTTTCTTT; CDR3: CSASLGGTEAFF
D: .; size: medium-sized; J: TRBJ2-1; V: TRBV6-5; DNA: TGTGCCAGCAGTTACTATCGGGACCGTAATGAGCAGTTCTTC; CDR3: CASSYYRDRNEQFF
D: TRBD1; size: once; J: TRBJ1-1; V: TRBV6-4; DNA: TGTGCCAGCAGGCCGACAGGGATGAACACTGAAGCTTTT; CDR3: CASRPTGMNTEAF
D: .; size: .; J: TRBJ2-5; V: TRBV6-2/TRBV6-3; DNA: TGTGCCCGCACTGGGGTAGAGACCCAGTATTTC; CDR3: CARTGVETQYF
D: TRBD1; size: many; J: TRBJ1-6; V: TRBV12-3/TRBV12-4; DNA: TGTGCCAGCAGTTCACAGGGGAATTCACCCCTCCACTTT; CDR3: CASSSQGNSPLHF
D: .; size: medium-sized; J: TRBJ2-3; V: TRBV14; DNA: TGTGCCAGCAGCCAAATATTTGGGGGTAGCACAGATACGCAGTATTTT; CDR3: CASSQIFGGSTDTQYF
D: TRBD2; size: once; J: TRBJ2-1; V: TRBV7-2; DNA: TGTGCCAGCAGTCCCCCGGGGCTAGCGGGAGTCCAGTTCTTC; CDR3: CASSPPGLAGVQFF